This TCR beta chain stems from a study of PD-L1 blockade in urothelial cancer. Described time point: pretreatment peripheral blood. Here immunoSEQ multiplex PCR was the method, and the copy in TCRdb shows in-frame clones only, minus some. The sample consists of around 86,000 clones, roughly 80% of them appearing once. The CDR3 runs 14 residues. V gave up 7 bases and J gave up 6 bases, with 18 bases separating them. The germline CDR1 and CDR2 sequences are GTSNPN and SVGIG (reference sequence). V and J are TRBV30 and TRBJ1-4, with a possible D match to TRBD1 (5 bases). The sequences come from PBMCs, collected around atezolizumab (anti-PD-L1) treatment. The TCR comes from a man aged 35 to 55 with urothelial cancer. CDR3 residues: CASATRGLDEKLFF. Here the CDR3 DNA reads TGTGCCTCAGCGACCCGGGGACTGGATGAAAAACTGTTTTTT.